This T cell receptor (beta chain) comes out of a study of cytomegalovirus exposure and HLA in healthy donors. The wider study: As released early, the data held about 85 million unique TCRs from HLA-typed donors.

The PCR ran on 60 Vbeta and 13 Jbeta primers. The method was immunoSEQ multiplex PCR; TCRdb's version includes in-frame clones alone and lacks a portion of them. The table records fewer than 150,000 clones, about four fifths of them present only once. Study results and limitations: In a later analysis, HLA-associated TCR beta chains were more clonally expanded than equally common others. Judged likely to be a sequencing artifact was a cluster of highly shared sequence variants. The investigators catalogued 180 or so TCR beta chains as cytomegalovirus-associated.

The CDR3 extends over 15 amino acids. Germline V gives CDR1 SGHVS, CDR2 FNYEAQ. With V trimmed by 3 bases and J by 0 bases, 5 bases remained unmatched. On this clone: Its antigen is currently unknown.

This clonotype originated in a man between 25 and 39 years old in good health. J is TRBJ2-7 and V is TRBV7-6; 7 nucleotides agree with TRBD1. The sequenced material came from PBMCs. This chain's CDR3 is CASSFGQASSYEQYF. CDR3 DNA: TGTGCCAGCAGCTTTGGACAGGCTAGCTCCTACGAGCAGTACTTC.